The clone carrying this T cell receptor (beta chain) was observed at least ten times. TCRdb re-called the reads through MiXCR, storing one row per CDR3 protein. The sample consists of under 200,000 distinct CDR3 sequences, 8% to 10% of them appearing once. This sample stems from a study of T cell repertoires in cytomegalovirus infection. The CDR3 has 13 residues. V was cut by 3 bases and J by 11 bases, with 14 bases left in between. Germline CDR1 is MDHEN and CDR2 is SYDVKM. J is TRBJ1-5 and V is TRBV28; unclear D gene. The sequence came from a human donor in good health (CMV status not recorded). Some clones in this sample may be carry-over from other donors' samples. Sequenced material: PBMCs. The CDR3 protein is CASSFSGLMSQHF. The CDR3, as DNA: TGTGCCAGCAGTTTTAGCGGGCTAATGTCCCAGCATTTT.